The clone carrying this T cell receptor (beta chain) was counted at least ten times. Its antigen is currently unknown. TCRdb processed the reads anew with MiXCR; each CDR3 protein has one entry. Of roughly 49,000 distinct CDR3 sequences listed, around 20% are singletons. The source of the sample is a study of T cell repertoires in cytomegalovirus infection. V shed 7 bases and J shed 1 base, with 13 bases lying between them. The CDR3 covers 14 residues. CDR1 LNHDA and CDR2 SQIVND come from the germline V gene (reference sequence). Source material: PBMCs, sequenced either directly or after in vitro stimulation (not recorded which). The chain joins TRBV19 to TRBJ1-1; a possible D gene is TRBD1 (6 bases). The clonotype comes from a human donor in good health (CMV status not recorded). Some clones in this sample may be carry-over from other donors' samples. In nucleotides, the CDR3 is TGTGCCAGTAAGTGGGGCAGGGGGAACACTGAAGCTTTCTTT. Amino acids: CASKWGRGNTEAFF.